Shown below are 10 T cell receptor beta chains from a single sample sequenced in a study of T-cell memory formation after mild COVID-19. MiXCR, run by TCRdb on the 5' RACE reads, gives a single entry per CDR3 protein. The sample has 400,000 or so distinct CDR3 sequences, 20% seen once; the top ten hold approximately 8.1%. The sequenced sample consisted of PBMCs or a T cell subset sorted from them (not recorded which). All receptors derive from an adult woman who had mild COVID-19 (a few samples of this study predate the infection). Cell type and time point are not known.

This clonotype was observed a handful of times. At one end, the junction sequence differs from germline, possibly due to a read error. The rearrangement joins TRBV7-2 to TRBJ2-3; no clear D gene. CDR1 and CDR2 from the germline V gene are SGHTA and FQGNSA. The CDR3 totals 12 residues. CDR3 DNA sequence: TGTGCCAGCAGCTCCAGCATAGATACGCAGTATTTT. Its protein is CASSSSIDTQYF.

This rearrangement joins TRBV20-1 to TRBJ2-4; the match to TRBD1 covers 7 bases. CDR3 length: 12 amino acids. The V gene end was trimmed by 4 bases and the J gene end by 8 bases; junction bases not matched to a gene: 5. The germline CDR1 and CDR2 sequences are DFQATT and SNEGSKA (reference sequence). The CDR3 loop is CSANPQGYIQYF. The CDR3 DNA follows: TGCAGTGCTAACCCACAGGGGTACATTCAGTACTTC.

A few counts support this clonotype. The chain employs TRBV9 and TRBJ2-5, with a tentative D call TRBD2 (6 bases). With 4 bases removed from V and 5 bases from J, the gap between germline ends came to 15 bases. Germline V gene lookup returns CDR1 SGDLS and CDR2 YYNGEE. The CDR3 loop spans 14 amino acids. The CDR3: CASSSSGPWETQYF. The CDR3, as DNA: TGTGCCAGCAGCTCGAGCGGGCCCTGGGAGACCCAGTACTTC.

This clonotype turned up a few times. CDR3 sequence: CASSPPDRGYEQYF. The CDR3 region has the DNA TGTGCCAGCTCACCACCGGACAGGGGCTACGAGCAGTACTTC. The chain has TRBV18 and TRBJ2-7, with 9 positions matching TRBD1. The J segment lost 3 bases and the V segment lost 0 bases, leaving 0 bases of the junction unmatched. Germline V lookup: CDR1 KGHSH, CDR2 LQKENI. The length of the CDR3 is 14 residues.

This clonotype has more than one count but fewer than ten. This chain connects TRBV6-4 to TRBJ2-2, with TRBD2 identical over 7 bases. V was pared by 8 bases and J by 6 bases, with 3 bases of the junction left unmatched. This CDR3 is built from 12 residues. CDR1 is MRHNA, CDR2 SNTAGT, per germline. In DNA, the CDR3 is TGTGCCAGCCCACGGGGGGCCGGGGAGCTGTTTTTT. It translates to CASPRGAGELFF.

This clonotype has just a few counts. V and J are TRBV3-1 and TRBJ2-3, with 11 bases matching TRBD2. Trimming took 5 bases from V and 4 from J; bases not matched to a gene: 2. Germline loops: CDR1 LGHDT, CDR2 YNNKEL (reference sequence). The CDR3 sequence is 14 residues long. The CDR3 is CASSASGRPDTQYF. The CDR3 DNA sequence: TGTGCCAGCAGCGCTAGCGGGAGGCCAGATACGCAGTATTTT.

This clonotype was picked up a small number of times. This chain connects TRBV20-1 to TRBJ1-2, with 8 nucleotides matching TRBD1. The J segment lost 4 bases and the V segment lost 0 bases, leaving 7 bases of the junction unmatched. The CDR3 has 15 amino acids. Germline lookup yields CDR1 DFQATT and CDR2 SNEGSKA (reference sequence). CDR3 loop: CSARDRTGSLYGYTF. The CDR3 DNA is TGCAGTGCTAGAGATCGGACAGGGAGTCTCTATGGCTACACCTTC.

This chain joins TRBV7-6 and TRBJ2-5, with 8 bases lining up with TRBD2. Trimming cost V 2 bases and J 5 bases; bases outside gene matches: 13. This CDR3 is built from 17 residues. The germline V gene has CDR1 SGHVS and CDR2 FNYEAQ. This CDR3 is CASSLRRLATTRETQYF. In nucleotides, the CDR3 is TGTGCCAGCAGCTTACGGAGACTAGCGACCACCAGGGAGACCCAGTACTTC.

This clonotype was found a few times. V gene TRBV5-4 combines with J gene TRBJ2-7, with a weak D call TRBD1 (6 bases). V shed 0 bases and J shed 2 bases, with 12 bases lying between them. The germline V gene has CDR1 SGHNT and CDR2 YYREEE (reference sequence). The CDR3 spans 15 residues. CDR3 sequence: CASSLATGYTYEQYF. The CDR3 nucleotides read TGTGCCAGCAGCTTGGCCACAGGGTATACCTACGAGCAGTACTTC.

This clonotype was detected only a few times. The chain couples TRBV18 to TRBJ2-7; TRBD2 matches at 7 bases. J lost 2 bases, V lost 6 bases, and 7 bases had no gene match. CDR3 size: 14 residues. The germline gives CDR1 KGHSH, CDR2 LQKENI. The CDR3 loop reads CASSWREPPYEQYF. The CDR3 region has the DNA TGTGCCAGCTCCTGGCGGGAGCCTCCCTACGAGCAGTACTTC.